This T cell receptor beta chain was documented in a study of radiotherapy plus CTLA-4 blockade in lung cancer. Study-wide context: About 17% of enrolled patients responded objectively, and about 31% had disease control.

A word on this clone: What it binds is not known.

Here immunoSEQ multiplex PCR was the method, and the copy in TCRdb shows in-frame clones only, minus some. The table includes about 33,000 clones, around four fifths detected once. V shed 1 base and J shed 4 bases, with 16 bases lying between them. Germline CDR1 and CDR2: SGHNT and YYREEE (reference sequence). The CDR3 loop spans 16 amino acids. Whole-study findings and limits: Blood saw expansion of tumor-derived TCR clones after radiotherapy plus ipilimumab.

The receptor was derived from a human donor with non-small cell lung cancer that progressed on radiotherapy plus ipilimumab. The J gene is TRBJ2-3, the V gene TRBV5-4, with TRBD2 as a possible D gene (5 bases). The source material was peripheral blood, sampled from a patient treated with radiotherapy plus ipilimumab. The CDR3 loop is CASSLLVGSDSDTQYF. CDR3 sequence (DNA): TGTGCCAGCAGCTTGCTTGTCGGGTCGGACTCAGATACGCAGTATTTT.